The next 13 T cell receptor beta chains were all read from a single sample in a study of T-cell memory formation after mild COVID-19. TCRdb called the 5' RACE reads again in MiXCR, with one record for every CDR3 protein. Here the sample spans about 410,000 distinct CDR3 sequences, about a quarter being singletons. Sequencing was done on a sample of PBMCs or a T cell subset sorted from them (not recorded which). These receptors all come from an adult woman who had mild COVID-19 (a few samples of this study predate the infection). Cell type and time point are not known.

This clonotype was picked up a small number of times. This sequence joins TRBV24-1 and TRBJ2-2; D is undetermined. Germline CDR1 is KGHDR and CDR2 is SFDVKD. The CDR3 has 14 amino acids. V was cut by 0 bases and J by 5 bases, with 6 bases left in between. CDR3 nucleotide sequence: TGTGCCACCAGTGATTTGAAGTTAACCGGGGAGCTGTTTTTT. Its translation is CATSDLKLTGELFF.

The rearrangement joins TRBV4-1 to TRBJ2-6; D possibly corresponds to TRBD2 (5 bases). V gave up 4 bases and J gave up 1 base, with 17 bases separating them. The CDR3 covers 18 residues. CDR1 is MGHRA, CDR2 YSYEKL, per germline. The CDR3 DNA reads TGCGCCAGCAGCCCCGAGGGTAGTTCATGGTCTGGGGCCAACGTCCTGACTTTC. This encodes CASSPEGSSWSGANVLTF.

This chain joins TRBV30 and TRBJ2-7, with D possibly matching TRBD2 (5 bases). Germline V gives CDR1 GTSNPN, CDR2 SVGIG (reference sequence). CDR3 size: 11 residues. V was clipped by 0 bases and J by 5 bases, with 5 bases between them. The chain's CDR3 is CAWSVGDEQYF. For the CDR3, the DNA is TGTGCCTGGAGTGTCGGGGACGAGCAGTACTTC.

This clonotype was observed a few times. V gene TRBV5-1 combines with J gene TRBJ2-5; tentatively, D is TRBD2 (6 bases). Germline V lookup: CDR1 SGHRS, CDR2 YFSETQ. The CDR3 has 12 residues. V gave up 6 bases and J gave up 4 bases, with 10 bases separating them. CDR3 nucleotide sequence: TGCGCCAGCACGGTCGGGGGAGAGACCCAGTACTTC. Its translation: CASTVGGETQYF.

Only a few counts were recorded for this clonotype. This chain links TRBV6-1 with TRBJ1-1; TRBD1 aligns across 8 bases. The ends lost 6 bases at V and 7 bases at J; junction bases unmatched: 7. CDR1 MNHNS and CDR2 SASEGT come from the germline V gene. CDR3 size: 13 residues. CDR3 nucleotide sequence: TGTGCCAGCAGCCAACAGGGGGGGGATGAAGCTTTCTTT. Translating it yields CASSQQGGDEAFF.

This clonotype was observed many times. This chain links TRBV3-1 with TRBJ2-3; D perhaps matches TRBD2 (6 bases). The CDR3 has 12 residues. Looked up from germline, CDR1 is LGHDT and CDR2 is YNNKEL (reference sequence). With 0 bases removed from V and 14 bases from J, the gap between germline ends came to 12 bases. CDR3 sequence reads: CASSQDGRGLYF. The CDR3 DNA follows: TGTGCCAGCAGCCAAGACGGGCGGGGTCTGTATTTT.

The chain employs TRBV9 and TRBJ2-3; D is undetermined. The CDR3 extends over 14 amino acids. Germline V gene sequence: CDR1 SGDLS, CDR2 YYNGEE. V was clipped by 0 bases and J by 2 bases, with 7 bases between them. This CDR3 reads CASSVEPSTDTQYF. The DNA for the CDR3 is TGTGCCAGCAGCGTAGAACCCTCCACAGATACGCAGTATTTT.

On this clonotype: Relative to the germline gene, one junction end is altered; a read error may explain this. This chain connects TRBV14 to TRBJ2-1; 8 bases are a match to TRBD2. The CDR3 sequence is 12 residues long. CDR1 SGHDN and CDR2 FVKESK come from the germline V gene. CDR3: CASSQSGTSRVF. CDR3 DNA: TGTGCCAGCAGCCAGTCCGGGACTAGTCGAGTCTTC.

V gene TRBV7-3 combines with J gene TRBJ2-6; D unresolved. Deletions cut 3 bases from V and 2 bases from J, with 5 bases between. Per germline, CDR1 SGHTA and CDR2 FQGTGA. This CDR3 contains 14 residues. CDR3 DNA: TGTGCCAGCAGCTTCCTGGCTGGGGCCAACGTCCTGACTTTC. Residues: CASSFLAGANVLTF.

This clonotype was picked up a small number of times. The chain joins TRBV24-1 to TRBJ1-5, with 12 bases matching TRBD1. Germline CDR1 is KGHDR and CDR2 is SFDVKD. The CDR3 contains 16 residues. V gave up 7 bases and J gave up 6 bases; unmatched junction bases: 9. For the CDR3, the DNA is TGTGCCACCAGCTCCAGGGACAGGGGGCATGGTCAGCCCCAGCATTTT. This encodes CATSSRDRGHGQPQHF.

This clonotype has a handful of counts. The chain employs TRBV20-1 and TRBJ1-2; D is unresolved. There are 10 residues in the CDR3. Germline CDR1 and CDR2: DFQATT and SNEGSKA (reference sequence). Trimming removed 4 bases from V and 8 bases from J, with 8 bases in between. CDR3 sequence reads: CSAKRVGYTF. Here the CDR3 DNA reads TGCAGTGCTAAAAGGGTCGGCTACACCTTC.

The J gene is TRBJ2-7, the V gene TRBV11-3, with TRBD2 matching over 9 bases. J gave up 0 bases and V 3 bases, and 6 bases lay outside the gene matches. Germline V lookup: CDR1 SGHNT, CDR2 YENEEA. The CDR3 contains 16 residues. The CDR3 sequence: CASSFLAGASSYEQYF. Here the CDR3 DNA reads TGTGCCAGCAGCTTCTTAGCGGGAGCATCCTCCTACGAGCAGTACTTC.

This clonotype occurred a few times. This chain uses TRBV9 with TRBJ2-3; D is unresolved. The CDR3 length is 15 residues. V was trimmed by 0 bases and J by 0 bases, leaving 8 bases between them. In germline, CDR1 is SGDLS, CDR2 YYNGEE. CDR3 in amino acids: CASSVAQTSTDTQYF. Here the CDR3 DNA reads TGTGCCAGCAGCGTAGCTCAGACTAGCACAGATACGCAGTATTTT.